This T cell receptor (beta chain) emerged from a study of Ad26.COV2.S vaccination and SARS-CoV-2 variants. The study's findings and limits: It was reported that spike-specific CD8+ and CD4+ T cell responses were substantially broad after vaccination.

Treatment: approximately 18 received Ad26.COV2.S at low or high dose, single or two shots; 5 received placebo; per-sample allocation not given. The samples were gathered on day 63 after the first injection of vaccine or placebo. The germline CDR1 and CDR2 sequences are SGHNT and YYREEE (reference sequence). Unmatched junction bases numbered 6, after V lost 6 bases and J lost 6 bases. This CDR3 contains 15 residues. This clone was counted a single time. The antigen remains undetermined. Some clones are missing from TCRdb's copy, which holds only in-frame ones; the method was immunoSEQ multiplex PCR. The repertoire includes 300,000 to 400,000 clones, about 85% of them detected once, and less than 4% sits in the top ten.

This chain joins TRBV5-4 and TRBJ2-1; the match to TRBD2 covers 13 bases. The clonotype originates from a person aged 18 to 65 who received the Ad26.COV2.S COVID-19 vaccine or a placebo. Specimen: peripheral blood, collected in a trial of Ad26.COV2.S vaccine versus placebo. The CDR3 DNA follows: TGTGCCAGCATCACTAGCGGGGGGGCCCTCAATGAGCAGTTCTTC. It is translated as CASITSGGALNEQFF.